The following is a TCR beta chain sequence with its context. The CDR3 has 14 amino acids. The V gene end was trimmed by 0 bases and the J gene end by 6 bases; junction bases not matched to a gene: 5. The germline gives CDR1 SGHTS, CDR2 YDEGEE. The primer mix had 60 Vbeta and 13 Jbeta primers. Libraries were prepared by immunoSEQ multiplex PCR; TCRdb keeps only in-frame clonotypes and omits some of them. The profile shows 210,000 or so clones, 70% to 85% of them singletons. These data are taken from a study of cytomegalovirus exposure and HLA in healthy donors. Specimen: PBMCs. The sequence was collected from a woman aged 40 to 50 in good health and CMV-seronegative. V gene TRBV5-8 combines with J gene TRBJ2-5, with 7 bases matching TRBD1. The CDR3 reads CASSLEPGGKTQYF. CDR3 nucleotides: TGTGCCAGCAGCTTGGAGCCAGGGGGAAAGACCCAGTACTTC.